Given below is one T cell receptor (beta chain) in context. What it recognizes is unknown. Here immunoSEQ multiplex PCR was the method, and the copy in TCRdb shows in-frame clones only, minus some. Of roughly 80,000 clones listed, less than 85% are singletons. The germline V and J ends were trimmed by 0 bases and 7 bases, with 14 bases remaining between them. This CDR3 spans 15 amino acids. CDR1 and CDR2 from the germline V gene are LNHNV and YYDKDF (reference sequence). This sample was included in a study of T cell clones after liver transplantation. Study-wide findings and caveats: Conclusions were preliminary, with small, heterogeneous patient groups.

The clonotype comes from a human patient who received a liver transplant. Some T cells may have originated in the graft donor. V gene TRBV15 combines with J gene TRBJ2-3; the D call may be TRBD1 or TRBD2 (6 bases each). The sample consisted of CD4+ T cells from blood, taken at the 22-month timepoint. CDR3 residues: CATSRDVGGSHTQYF. CDR3 nucleotide sequence: TGTGCCACCAGCAGAGATGTGGGGGGCTCTCATACGCAGTATTTT.